This T cell receptor (beta chain) appears in the sequencing data of a study of blood T cell repertoires in COVID-19. Study at large: Sites across the United States, Italy and Spain contributed samples from acute and convalescent COVID-19.

In the original analysis: Estimated nucleated cell counts came from reference gene primer amplification. TCRdb's copy holds only in-frame clones and misses some; the assay was immunoSEQ multiplex PCR. V, J and clone size were drawn from that table, and D and trimming were deduced from the DNA. The sample holds 130,000 to 150,000 clones; 88% are singletons and the top ten take about 2.3%. CDR1 is LGHNA, CDR2 YSLEER, per germline. The CDR3 spans 17 residues. Trimming took 0 bases from V and 7 from J; bases not matched to a gene: 6. The TCR comes from a human donor in a cohort sampled during active COVID-19. The rearrangement links TRBV4-3 to TRBJ2-1; 13 bases line up with TRBD2. The sequenced sample was peripheral blood. CDR3 region: CASSQDLRTSGSNEQFF. The CDR3 DNA reads TGCGCCAGCAGCCAAGATCTGAGGACTAGCGGGAGTAATGAGCAGTTCTTC.